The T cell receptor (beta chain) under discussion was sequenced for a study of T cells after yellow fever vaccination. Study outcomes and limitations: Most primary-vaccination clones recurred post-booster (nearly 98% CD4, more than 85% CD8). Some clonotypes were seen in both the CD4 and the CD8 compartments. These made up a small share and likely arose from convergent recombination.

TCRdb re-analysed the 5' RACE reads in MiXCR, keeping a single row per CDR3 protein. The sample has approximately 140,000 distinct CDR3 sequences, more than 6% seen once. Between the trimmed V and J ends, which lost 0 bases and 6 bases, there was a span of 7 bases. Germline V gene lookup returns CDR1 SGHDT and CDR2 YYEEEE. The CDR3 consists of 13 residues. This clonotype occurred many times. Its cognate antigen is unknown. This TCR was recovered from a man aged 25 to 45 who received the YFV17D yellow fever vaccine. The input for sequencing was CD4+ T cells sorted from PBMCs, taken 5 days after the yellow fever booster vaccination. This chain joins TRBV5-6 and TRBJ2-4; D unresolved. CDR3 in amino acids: CASSLDSANIQYF. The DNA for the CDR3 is TGTGCCAGCAGCTTGGACTCCGCAAACATTCAGTACTTC.